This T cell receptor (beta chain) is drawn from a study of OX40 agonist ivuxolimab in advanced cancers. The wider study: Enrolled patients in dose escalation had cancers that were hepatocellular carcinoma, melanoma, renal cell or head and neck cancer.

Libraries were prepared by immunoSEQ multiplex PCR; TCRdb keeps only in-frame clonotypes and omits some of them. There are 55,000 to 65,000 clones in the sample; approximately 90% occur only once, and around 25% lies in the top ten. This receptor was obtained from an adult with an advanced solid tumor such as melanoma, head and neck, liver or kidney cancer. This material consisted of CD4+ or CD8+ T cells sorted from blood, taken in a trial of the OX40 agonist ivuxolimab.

This CDR3 reads CATSGPRTVTGNTIYF. CDR3 bases: TGTGCCACCAGCGGCCCGCGGACAGTAACAGGAAACACCATATATTTT. The chain is built from TRBV15 and TRBJ1-3; tentatively, D is TRBD1 (6 bases). There are 16 residues in the CDR3. CDR1 and CDR2 (germline): LNHNV, YYDKDF (reference sequence). The V end was cut by 5 bases, the J end by 4 bases, with 18 bases between.